Listed here are 15 T cell receptor beta chains from one sample, sequenced in a study of response to subunit inactivated influenza vaccine. TCRdb independently ran MiXCR on the RT-PCR reads; one entry per CDR3 protein. The sample records 500,000 to 600,000 distinct CDR3 sequences, 7.5% to 8.5% being singletons. The specimen comprised PBMCs from blood, sampled roughly 24 months after vaccination. These receptors were collected from a man aged 45 to 75 who received an inactivated influenza vaccine.

This clonotype has a handful of counts. J is TRBJ1-2 and V is TRBV6-6; D is uncertain. The CDR3 is 13 amino acids. Germline V lookup: CDR1 MNHNY, CDR2 SVGAGI (reference sequence). Trimming took 6 bases from V and 3 from J, leaving 11 bases between them. CDR3 amino acids: CASSPAFDYGYTF. CDR3 nucleotides: TGTGCCAGCAGCCCCGCGTTCGACTATGGCTACACCTTC.

This clonotype appeared a few times. This chain uses TRBV6-2 or TRBV6-3 with TRBJ2-1; 10 bases match TRBD2. The CDR3 totals 16 residues. V shed 6 bases and J 6 bases; nucleotides not matched to a gene: 11. Germline CDR1 is MNHEY and CDR2 is SVGEGT. CDR3 loop: CASSHDSGRWGNEQFF. CDR3 in DNA: TGTGCCAGCAGCCACGATAGCGGGAGGTGGGGCAATGAGCAGTTCTTC.

The J gene is TRBJ2-1, the V gene TRBV5-1, with TRBD2 identical over 8 bases. The CDR3 runs to 17 residues. After removal of 4 bases from V and 4 bases from J, the junction contained 13 bases not matched to a gene. The germline gives CDR1 SGHRS, CDR2 YFSETQ. The CDR3 region is CASSPTSSGSWYNEQFF. The CDR3 nucleotides read TGCGCCAGCAGCCCTACTTCAAGCGGGAGCTGGTACAATGAGCAGTTCTTC. The whole variable domain, remainder taken from reference TRBV5-1 and TRBJ2-1, is KAGVTQTPRYLIKTRGQQVTLSCSPISGHRSVSWYQQTPGQGLQFLFEYFSETQRNKGNFPGRFSGRQFSNSRSEMNVSTLELGDSALYLCASSPTSSGSWYNEQFFGPGTRLTVL.

This clonotype was seen more than once but under ten times. V usage is TRBV6-5 and J usage is TRBJ2-6; possible D gene TRBD2, 6 bases. Germline values: CDR1 MNHEY, CDR2 SVGAGI. V was pared by 0 bases and J by 0 bases, with 12 bases between. This CDR3 region has 18 residues. CDR3 nucleotides: TGTGCCAGCAGTTACTCAGGGAGGATAGTCTCTGGGGCCAACGTCCTGACTTTC. Protein: CASSYSGRIVSGANVLTF.

This clonotype came up a few times. The chain joins TRBV6-6 to TRBJ2-2; tentatively, D is TRBD2 (5 bases). Germline CDR1 is MNHNY and CDR2 is SVGAGI (reference sequence). This CDR3 region has 13 residues. V was pared by 5 bases and J by 6 bases, with 10 bases between. The CDR3 is CASSHFGAGELFF. In nucleotides, the CDR3 is TGTGCCAGCAGTCACTTCGGGGCCGGGGAGCTGTTTTTT.

The rearrangement links TRBV9 to TRBJ1-2; D is possibly TRBD1 (5 bases). The CDR3 runs to 15 residues. V lost 0 bases and J 5 bases, leaving 14 bases between the germline ends. Germline V gives CDR1 SGDLS, CDR2 YYNGEE. CDR3: CASSVGRGSWYGYTF. CDR3 DNA: TGTGCCAGCAGCGTAGGAAGGGGATCTTGGTATGGCTACACCTTC.

The rearrangement uses TRBV20-1 and TRBJ1-2, with TRBD1 identical over 7 bases. CDR1 is DFQATT and CDR2 is SNEGSKA in the germline V gene (reference sequence). The CDR3 is 12 amino acids. CDR3 protein: CRPQTGNYGYTF. CDR3 nucleotides: TGCCGACCCCAGACAGGGAACTATGGCTACACCTTC.

This clonotype was seen at least ten times. This chain connects TRBV12-3 or TRBV12-4 to TRBJ1-1; D is unresolved. The length of the CDR3 is 14 residues. V gave up 7 bases and J gave up 1 base, with 13 bases separating them. This CDR3 reads CASTVWQENTEAFF. Here the CDR3 DNA reads TGTGCCAGCACCGTATGGCAGGAGAACACTGAAGCTTTCTTT.

This clonotype came up many times. The junction shows a germline mismatch at one end, possibly a read error. This chain joins TRBV28 and TRBJ2-1; 10 nucleotides align to TRBD2. Germline CDR1 MDHEN, CDR2 SYDVKM. This CDR3 is built from 15 residues. The CDR3 loop reads CASSLRTSGYSEQFF. The CDR3 DNA sequence: TGTGCCAGCAGTTTGAGGACTAGCGGTTACAGTGAGCAGTTCTTC.

This clonotype has just a few counts. The CDR3 region has the DNA TGCAGTGCTAGAGAGGCTAGCTCCTACAATGAGCAGTTCTTC. Protein product: CSAREASSYNEQFF. The gene calls are TRBV20-1 and TRBJ2-1, with no clear D. The CDR3 consists of 14 residues. Trimming removed 0 bases from V and 0 bases from J, with 6 bases in between. Germline assignment: CDR1 DFQATT and CDR2 SNEGSKA (reference sequence).

This clonotype was observed a few times. The rearrangement links TRBV12-3 or TRBV12-4 to TRBJ1-4; 7 nucleotides line up with TRBD1. The J segment lost 7 bases and the V segment lost 6 bases, leaving 11 bases of the junction unmatched. This CDR3 comprises 15 residues. CDR3 amino acids: CASRDSGTELEKLFF. CDR3 bases: TGTGCCAGCAGAGATTCCGGGACAGAACTTGAAAAACTGTTTTTT.

The V and J genes are TRBV4-3 and TRBJ2-5; 10 bases fit TRBD2. Trimming at V came to 1 base and at J to 5 bases, leaving 7 bases not matched to a gene. The CDR3 covers 16 residues. The germline gives CDR1 LGHNA, CDR2 YSLEER. In nucleotides, the CDR3 is TGCGCCAGCAGCCAAGGGAGCGGGGGGGTTGGTGAGACCCAGTACTTC. Protein product: CASSQGSGGVGETQYF.

This clonotype was counted many times. This rearrangement joins TRBV4-3 to TRBJ1-6; no firm D call. The V end was cut by 1 base, the J end by 6 bases, with 7 bases between. CDR3 size: 14 residues. Germline V gene data show CDR1 as LGHNA and CDR2 as YSLEER. The CDR3 nucleotides are TGCGCCAGCAGCCAAGGACCGATTAATTCACCCCTCCACTTT. It encodes CASSQGPINSPLHF.

This clonotype was found a few times. The J gene is TRBJ2-2, the V gene TRBV11-1, with TRBD2 matching over 7 bases. CDR3 length equals 15 residues. V was pared by 6 bases and J by 0 bases, with 4 bases of the junction left unmatched. The germline V gene has CDR1 SGHAT and CDR2 FQDESV (reference sequence). The chain's CDR3 is CASRLSGSNTGELFF. The CDR3 DNA is TGTGCCAGCAGACTTAGCGGGTCGAACACCGGGGAGCTGTTTTTT.

This chain uses TRBV7-9 with TRBJ2-7; TRBD1 aligns across 7 bases. After removal of 7 bases from V and 5 bases from J, the junction contained 5 bases not matched to a gene. Per the germline V gene, CDR1 is SEHNR and CDR2 is FQNEAQ (reference sequence). CDR3 length: 12 residues. In DNA, the CDR3 is TGTGCCAGCACCGGGGACAGCGACGAGCAGTACTTC. It translates to CASTGDSDEQYF.